These 32 T cell receptor beta chains share one sample of origin, sequenced in a study of spatial heterogeneity in lung cancer. TCRdb ran MiXCR on the 5' RACE reads and lists one entry per CDR3 protein. The top ten hold around 15% of the sample, which has some 1,100 distinct CDR3 sequences, 6.5% seen once. Stated time point: sample taken at primary tumor resection. Unsorted samples of tumor, nontumor lung or frozen PBMC had their whole RNA sequenced. Sequenced here: normal lung tissue next to the tumor, sampled at surgery. The origin of the receptors is a male donor with early-stage non-small cell lung cancer.

This clonotype is labeled large. Sequence at one end of the junction differs from germline and may be a read error. Found in a library prepared for alpha chains, this beta chain is an off-target read, and its abundance has little meaning. The V and J genes are TRBV28 and TRBJ2-5; D gene unclear. Germline V gene lookup returns CDR1 MDHEN and CDR2 SYDVKM. This CDR3 spans 12 amino acids. The CDR3 nucleotides read TGTGCCAGCAGACTTCCGCCGGCAGCCCCGGACTTC. Residues: CASRLPPAAPDF.

This clonotype is large within its sample. For a library built for alpha chains, this beta chain is a stray read; little rests on its size. CDR3 loop: CASSLWQGRNQPQHF. Written as DNA, the CDR3 is TGTGCCAGCAGCTTATGGCAGGGCCGTAATCAGCCCCAGCATTTT. The chain combines TRBV7-2 with TRBJ1-5, with D maybe TRBD1 (5 bases). Trimming removed 2 bases at V and 4 bases at J, with 12 bases between. The CDR3 runs 15 residues. CDR1 and CDR2 from the germline V gene are SGHTA and FQGNSA.

On this clonotype: In a library made to pick up alpha chains, this beta chain is a stray read with a size that means little. This chain links TRBV5-8 with TRBJ2-3; 12 bases map to TRBD2. The CDR3 runs 17 residues. V gave up 3 bases and J gave up 0 bases; unmatched junction bases: 5. Germline V gives CDR1 SGHTS, CDR2 YDEGEE. The CDR3 sequence: CASSWAGTSGSTDTQYF. The CDR3 region has the DNA TGTGCCAGCAGCTGGGCCGGGACTAGCGGGAGCACAGATACGCAGTATTTT.

Within the sample, this clonotype is medium-sized. Within a library made for alpha chains, this beta chain is off target, and its count is uninformative. The rearrangement joins TRBV19 to TRBJ2-1; TRBD2 matches at 7 bases. CDR1 is LNHDA and CDR2 is SQIVND in the germline V gene (reference sequence). The CDR3 has 14 amino acids. Trimming took 5 bases from V and 5 from J; bases not matched to a gene: 6. The chain's CDR3 is CASSRGELDNEQFF. The CDR3 nucleotides are TGTGCCAGTAGTCGGGGGGAATTAGACAATGAGCAGTTCTTC. Full variable domain (rest looked up from reference TRBV19 and TRBJ2-1): DGGITQSPKYLFRKEGQNVTLSCEQNLNHDAMYWYRQDPGQGLRLIYYSQIVNDFQKGDIAEGYSVSREKKESFPLTVTSAQKNPTAFYLCASSRGELDNEQFFGPGTRLTVL.

This clonotype is judged large. This beta chain is an off-target read within a library intended for alpha chains, so its frequency means little. The J gene is TRBJ2-1, the V gene TRBV27; D may match TRBD1 or TRBD2 (6 bases each). The CDR3 is 14 residues long. Germline CDR1 reads MNHEY; CDR2 reads SMNVEV (reference sequence). V shed 2 bases and J shed 7 bases, with 12 bases lying between them. CDR3 sequence: CASSLGGPRNEQFF. The CDR3 DNA follows: TGTGCCAGCAGTTTAGGGGGGCCGAGGAATGAGCAGTTCTTC.

By its share, this clonotype is medium-sized. This beta chain is an unintended read in a library built for alpha chains; its size means little. This chain links TRBV7-2 with TRBJ2-1; D possibly corresponds to TRBD2 (6 bases). Germline V gene sequence: CDR1 SGHTA, CDR2 FQGNSA. This CDR3 comprises 16 residues. Trimming pared 7 bases from V and 3 bases from J, leaving 19 bases between. The CDR3 spells CASIRGGGKSYNEQFF. In nucleotides, the CDR3 is TGTGCCAGCATCCGTGGTGGAGGGAAGAGCTACAATGAGCAGTTCTTC.

This clonotype is judged medium-sized. This beta chain is an off-target read within a library intended for alpha chains, so its frequency means little. The chain has TRBV27 and TRBJ1-5; D is perhaps TRBD1 (6 bases). The CDR3 is 17 residues long. Between the trimmed V and J ends, which lost 6 bases and 0 bases, there was a span of 18 bases. Germline CDR1 and CDR2: MNHEY and SMNVEV (reference sequence). In nucleotides, the CDR3 is TGTGCCAGCAGGGGGACGGACAGCCTCTATAGCAATCAGCCCCAGCATTTT. Translated: CASRGTDSLYSNQPQHF.

This clonotype is medium-sized within its sample. Within a library made for alpha chains, this beta chain is off target, and its count is uninformative. The chain links TRBV5-1 to TRBJ1-2; a weak D match, TRBD1 (5 bases). Germline V gene data show CDR1 as SGHRS and CDR2 as YFSETQ. The CDR3 consists of 17 residues. V dropped 4 bases and J dropped 4 bases, with 23 bases sitting between them. CDR3 region: CASSLGSGGELLYGYTF. CDR3 in DNA: TGCGCCAGCAGCCTGGGGTCTGGGGGTGAACTCCTCTATGGCTACACCTTC.

This clonotype is judged large. The conserved final phenylalanine or tryptophan is absent from the CDR3, which likely points to a read error. No DNA is shown, since the ends of the CDR3 on it are uncertain; the CDR3 is the one TCRdb lists. This beta chain was picked up by a library intended for alpha chains and is off target, so its count carries little meaning. This rearrangement joins TRBV9 to TRBJ2-3; the DNA was not compared with TRBD1, the D call given in the table. The CDR3 is 13 amino acids long, termini counted. CDR1 and CDR2 (germline): SGDLS, YYNGEE. This CDR3 is CASSGELRAALSI.

In its sample, this clonotype ranks as large (0.1 to 1%). The library was prepared for alpha chains; this beta chain is a stray read, so its frequency means little. The chain links TRBV9 to TRBJ2-1, with TRBD2 matching over 10 bases. Germline V gene lookup returns CDR1 SGDLS and CDR2 YYNGEE. The CDR3 runs to 17 residues. V was clipped by 1 base and J by 9 bases; unmatched bases: 13. CDR3 protein: CASSVKRGGPGITEQFF. The CDR3 region has the DNA TGTGCCAGCAGCGTAAAGCGGGGGGGCCCGGGAATCACTGAGCAGTTCTTC. Supplemented by reference TRBV9 and TRBJ2-1, the full variable domain reads DSGVTQTPKHLITATGQRVTLRCSPRSGDLSVYWYQQSLDQGLQFLIQYYNGEERAKGNILERFSAQQFPDLHSELNLSSLELGDSALYFCASSVKRGGPGITEQFFGPGTRLTVL.

This clonotype is classed as medium-sized. Since the library was made to target alpha chains, this beta chain is a stray read and its abundance is not meaningful. The CDR3 region is CASSDRAGANVLTF. The CDR3 DNA sequence: TGTGCCAGCAGTGACAGGGCTGGGGCCAACGTCCTGACTTTC. The chain couples TRBV2 to TRBJ2-6; possible D gene TRBD1, 5 bases. The CDR3 spans 14 residues. Germline V gene lookup returns CDR1 SNHLY and CDR2 FYNNEI. V shed 3 bases and J shed 2 bases, with 5 bases lying between them. Full variable domain (missing parts from reference TRBV2 and TRBJ2-6): EPEVTQTPSHQVTQMGQEVILRCVPISNHLYFYWYRQILGQKVEFLVSFYNNEISEKSEIFDDQFSVERPDGSNFTLKIRSTKLEDSAMYFCASSDRAGANVLTFGAGSRLTVL.

This clonotype is deemed medium-sized. Since the library was made to target alpha chains, this beta chain is a stray read and its abundance is not meaningful. The chain has TRBV28 and TRBJ1-1, with D possibly matching TRBD1 (5 bases). Germline V CDR1 and CDR2: MDHEN, SYDVKM. This CDR3 is 13 amino acids long. V was cut by 6 bases and J by 3 bases, with 11 bases left in between. Written as DNA, the CDR3 is TGTGCCAGCAGACCAGGGAGTGACACTGAAGCTTTCTTT. This sequence encodes CASRPGSDTEAFF.

This clonotype is medium-sized within its sample. This beta chain is an off-target read within a library intended for alpha chains, so its frequency means little. V gene TRBV10-3 combines with J gene TRBJ1-2, with a tentative D call TRBD1 (6 bases). V was trimmed by 2 bases and J by 8 bases, leaving 21 bases between them. This CDR3 comprises 16 residues. The V gene's germline CDR1 is ENHRY and CDR2 SYGVKD. The CDR3 is CAISEPPGHRDHGYTF. Written as DNA, the CDR3 is TGTGCCATCAGTGAGCCCCCGGGACACCGGGATCACGGCTACACCTTC.

By frequency in the sample, this clonotype is medium-sized (0.01 to 0.1%). This beta chain lies outside the target of a library built for alpha chains; its clone size means little. The chain combines TRBV5-5 with TRBJ2-5; D is unclear. Germline V gene data show CDR1 as SGHKS and CDR2 as YYEKEE (reference sequence). The CDR3 totals 12 residues. The V gene lost 6 bases and the J gene lost 7 bases, with 13 bases spanning the gap. The CDR3, as DNA: TGTGCCAGCAACCGGACCCTCGGGACCCAGTACTTC. Its translation: CASNRTLGTQYF.

This clonotype is judged medium-sized. The library was designed around alpha chains, so this beta chain is a stray read whose abundance carries little weight. This chain joins TRBV20-1 and TRBJ2-1; perhaps TRBD2 as D (5 bases). Trimming removed 2 bases from V and 8 bases from J, with 16 bases in between. The CDR3 spans 14 residues. Germline lookup yields CDR1 DFQATT and CDR2 SNEGSKA (reference sequence). The CDR3 nucleotides are TGCAGTGCTAGACACCGGACTCTGGGCCATGAGCAGTTCTTC. Translated, it gives CSARHRTLGHEQFF.

By share, this clonotype counts as medium-sized (0.01 to 0.1%). This beta chain slipped into a library made for alpha chains as a stray read, so its size is not meaningful. This chain's CDR3 is CASSLRPYNEQFF. The DNA for the CDR3 is TGTGCCAGCAGCTTAAGGCCCTACAATGAGCAGTTCTTC. The chain couples TRBV7-8 to TRBJ2-1; no firm D call. V was trimmed by 2 bases and J by 2 bases, leaving 4 bases between them. The CDR3 runs 13 residues. Germline V gene data show CDR1 as SGHVS and CDR2 as FQNEAQ.

As for this clonotype: This beta chain turned up in a library designed for alpha chains; as an off-target read, its abundance says little. This chain connects TRBV5-4 to TRBJ1-1, with TRBD1 as a possible D gene (5 bases). This CDR3 comprises 13 residues. CDR1 is SGHNT and CDR2 is YYREEE in the germline V gene (reference sequence). With 4 bases removed from V and 1 base from J, the gap between germline ends came to 8 bases. In DNA, the CDR3 is TGTGCCAGCAGCCGGGGCCCGAACACTGAAGCTTTCTTT. This sequence encodes CASSRGPNTEAFF.

The table lists this clonotype with a few counts. This beta chain slipped into a library made for alpha chains as a stray read, so its size is not meaningful. V usage is TRBV20-1 and J usage is TRBJ2-7; a weak D match, TRBD2 (8 bases). Germline lookup yields CDR1 DFQATT and CDR2 SNEGSKA (reference sequence). V lost 5 bases and J lost 4, with 18 bases in between. This CDR3 region has 14 residues. The CDR3 nucleotides are TGCAGTGCTGAGGGGGTAGCGGGACAGTACGAGCAGTACTTC. This translates into CSAEGVAGQYEQYF.

This clonotype qualifies as large. A library made for alpha chains picked up this beta chain off target, so its size means little. The gene calls are TRBV11-2 and TRBJ1-2, with TRBD1 as a possible D gene (5 bases). V lost 5 bases and J lost 2, with 15 bases in between. The V gene's germline CDR1 is SGHAT and CDR2 FQNNGV. This CDR3 is built from 15 residues. CDR3 bases: TGTGCCAGCAGCGAAGCGGGAGGGGAAAACTATGGCTACACCTTC. It is translated as CASSEAGGENYGYTF.

This clonotype is classed as medium-sized. The library was designed around alpha chains, so this beta chain is a stray read whose abundance carries little weight. The chain links TRBV6-5 to TRBJ2-2; 8 bases fit TRBD2. The CDR3 contains 16 residues. Germline loops: CDR1 MNHEY, CDR2 SVGAGI. Trimming removed 6 bases from V and 5 bases from J; junction bases left unmatched: 11. CDR3 sequence reads: CASSTRARGGTGELFF. CDR3 bases: TGTGCCAGCAGCACCCGGGCACGGGGGGGGACCGGGGAGCTGTTTTTT.

Sample share makes this clonotype large (0.1 to 1%). This beta chain came through as a stray read in a library set up for alpha chains, and its size says little. The rearrangement uses TRBV29-1 and TRBJ2-1; D is ambiguous. Germline CDR1 is SQVTM and CDR2 is ANQGSEA. This CDR3 contains 12 residues. V gave up 6 bases and J gave up 8 bases, with 14 bases separating them. The CDR3 sequence is CSVIVRSHEQFF. For the CDR3, the DNA is TGCAGCGTGATTGTCAGAAGTCATGAGCAGTTCTTC.

This clonotype is judged medium-sized. For a library built for alpha chains, this beta chain is a stray read; little rests on its size. The chain employs TRBV11-2 and TRBJ2-5, with D unresolved. V lost 1 base to trimming and J lost 1 base, with 10 bases between them. In germline, CDR1 is SGHAT, CDR2 FQNNGV. The CDR3 has 15 residues. In DNA, the CDR3 is TGTGCCAGCAGCTTAGGTGGTTACAGCCAAGAGACCCAGTACTTC. It is translated as CASSLGGYSQETQYF.

To note about this clonotype: Since the library was made to target alpha chains, this beta chain is a stray read and its abundance is not meaningful. The chain uses TRBV10-3 and TRBJ2-3; D is unclear. Looked up from germline, CDR1 is ENHRY and CDR2 is SYGVKD. The CDR3 has 12 amino acids. The V end was cut by 11 bases, the J end by 6 bases, with 15 bases between. CDR3 nucleotide sequence: TGTGCCTCGGCAGCGACCACGGATACGCAGTATTTT. It specifies CASAATTDTQYF.

This clonotype is judged medium-sized. Within a library made for alpha chains, this beta chain is off target, and its count is uninformative. The DNA of the CDR3 is TGTGCCAGCAGTTTAAGGGGCAGCGCAGGAGAGACCCAGTACTTC. It encodes CASSLRGSAGETQYF. This chain connects TRBV27 to TRBJ2-5; tentatively, D is TRBD1 (5 bases). The CDR3 extends over 15 amino acids. Germline V gene lookup returns CDR1 MNHEY and CDR2 SMNVEV (reference sequence). V was cut by 2 bases and J by 4 bases, with 14 bases left in between.

This clonotype is large. Because the library targeted alpha chains, this beta chain is an off-target read whose size means little. This chain connects TRBV7-9 to TRBJ2-5; tentatively, D is TRBD1 (6 bases). This CDR3 is 14 amino acids long. Germline lookup yields CDR1 SEHNR and CDR2 FQNEAQ (reference sequence). With 5 bases removed from V and 3 bases from J, the gap between germline ends came to 13 bases. The CDR3 region has the DNA TGTGCCAGCAGCCCCCCAGCAGGGGAAGAGACCCAGTACTTC. This codes for CASSPPAGEETQYF.

In its sample, this clonotype is medium-sized (0.01 to 0.1%). This beta chain was picked up by a library intended for alpha chains and is off target, so its count carries little meaning. V is TRBV9 and J is TRBJ2-7, with 7 bases fitting TRBD1. From germline, CDR1 is SGDLS and CDR2 YYNGEE. This CDR3 is built from 16 residues. Trimming cost V 4 bases and J 5 bases; bases outside gene matches: 15. The CDR3: CASSYGTAELGNEQYF. The CDR3 DNA reads TGTGCCAGCAGCTACGGGACAGCGGAGCTGGGGAACGAGCAGTACTTC.

A note on this clonotype: With the library built for alpha chains, this beta chain is off target and its frequency is not meaningful. V usage is TRBV10-3 and J usage is TRBJ2-3; 10 positions agree with TRBD2. This CDR3 contains 18 residues. CDR1 ENHRY and CDR2 SYGVKD come from the germline V gene. J was trimmed by 2 bases and V by 6 bases; bases with no gene match: 14. CDR3 residues: CAIRPSGELAGSTDTQYF. CDR3 nucleotide sequence: TGTGCCATCAGACCCTCCGGGGAACTAGCGGGGTCCACAGATACGCAGTATTTT.

By share of the sample, this clonotype is large (0.1 to 1%). This beta chain represents an off-target read in a library built for alpha chains; its size is of limited meaning. The chain is built from TRBV4-2 and TRBJ2-5; D not certain. Trimming shortened V by 0 bases and J by 5 bases, and 7 bases separated the two germline ends. The germline V gene has CDR1 LGHNA and CDR2 YNFKEQ. The CDR3 spans 13 residues. This CDR3 is CASSQDTRETQYF. DNA for the CDR3: TGTGCCAGCAGCCAAGATACCAGGGAGACCCAGTACTTC.

By share, this clonotype counts as large. A library made for alpha chains picked up this beta chain off target, so its size means little. The DNA for the CDR3 is TGTGCCAGCTTTACTAGTACTGGGTACAATGAGCAGTTCTTC. Translated, it gives CASFTSTGYNEQFF. The chain employs TRBV28 and TRBJ2-1, with D perhaps TRBD2 (5 bases). The ends were cut back, 8 bases at V and 4 bases at J, with 15 bases in the middle. The germline V gene encodes CDR1 MDHEN and CDR2 SYDVKM. The CDR3 runs 14 residues.

This clonotype is judged medium-sized. This beta chain is an off-target read within a library intended for alpha chains, so its frequency means little. Written as DNA, the CDR3 is TGTGCCAGCAGCTTCCTAGCGGGAGTCGACGAGCAGTACTTC. Protein sequence: CASSFLAGVDEQYF. The V and J genes are TRBV7-3 and TRBJ2-7, with 10 bases that match TRBD2. The length of the CDR3 is 14 residues. Trimming removed 3 bases from V and 5 bases from J; junction bases left unmatched: 4. CDR1 is SGHTA and CDR2 is FQGTGA in the germline V gene.

By sample fraction, this clonotype is large (0.1 to 1%). This beta chain came through as a stray read in a library set up for alpha chains, and its size says little. V and J are TRBV9 and TRBJ2-2; no firm D call. CDR3 size: 12 residues. Germline CDR1 reads SGDLS; CDR2 reads YYNGEE. Trimming pared 4 bases from V and 5 bases from J, leaving 6 bases between. CDR3 DNA sequence: TGTGCCAGCAGCTCCCGAACCGGGGAGCTGTTTTTT. It specifies CASSSRTGELFF.

This clonotype is deemed large (0.1 to 1%). This beta chain is off target for a library built for alpha chains, so its abundance means little. The genes are TRBV6-5 and TRBJ1-5, with 7 bases identical to TRBD1. The CDR3 covers 14 residues. The V gene's germline CDR1 is MNHEY and CDR2 SVGAGI. The J segment lost 0 bases and the V segment lost 6 bases, leaving 2 bases of the junction unmatched. CDR3 loop: CASRRQGSNQPQHF. For the CDR3, the DNA is TGTGCCAGCAGGCGACAGGGTAGCAATCAGCCCCAGCATTTT.